This T cell receptor beta chain originates from a study of T-cell reconstitution after alpha-beta-depleted transplantation in children. It was with unique molecular identifiers that the TCRbeta library was prepared. TCRdb re-called the PCR reads with MiXCR, one entry per CDR3 protein. The table has around 490,000 distinct CDR3 sequences, about an eighth seen once. In germline, CDR1 is MDHEN, CDR2 SYDVKM. The CDR3 totals 13 residues. V was trimmed by 10 bases and J by 3 bases, leaving 12 bases between them. Study-level results: T cells produced anew were the main source of T-cell counts and diversity one year after transplant. Several patients had high TCRbeta diversity at day 60; it came from surviving recipient T cells and thymic progenitors. Reportedly, roughly two months post-transplant, alpha-beta T cells arose from several hundred expanded graft clones.

This clonotype was detected a few times. Its antigen is unidentified. This clonotype was sampled from a female patient aged 2-10 years who had a stem cell transplant for aplastic anemia, so the T cells may come from the graft donor. The chain has TRBV28 and TRBJ2-2, with D tentatively TRBD2 (5 bases). Sequences were derived from PBMCs, mostly from graft donor cells, sampled 180 days after TCRalphabeta/CD19-depleted stem cell transplant. The CDR3 spells CATSSGYTGELFF. In DNA, the CDR3 is TGTGCCACCAGCTCGGGGTACACCGGGGAGCTGTTTTTT.